This T cell receptor beta chain was sequenced for a study of T cell changes during pregnancy in multiple sclerosis. Profiled with immunoSEQ multiplex PCR; TCRdb holds only in-frame clones, not every one. The data hold 85,000 to 130,000 clones, with around 90% observed a single time. The clonotype comes from a female donor with multiple sclerosis, enrolled in a pregnancy study. This sample comprised peripheral blood, obtained before pregnancy.

For the CDR3, the DNA is TGCGCCAGCAGCTTGGGGGACAGGGGCTCTGGAAACACCATATATTTT. Amino acids: CASSLGDRGSGNTIYF. V gene TRBV5-1 combines with J gene TRBJ1-3; 10 nucleotides agree with TRBD1. Germline loops: CDR1 SGHRS, CDR2 YFSETQ. The CDR3 extends over 16 amino acids. V dropped 0 bases and J dropped 0; count of bases not matched to a gene: 0.